Ten or more counts support the clone carrying this TCR beta chain. Its antigen is currently unknown. The source of the sample is a study of post-analysis software for immune sequencing data. CDR3 size: 11 residues. Germline CDR1 and CDR2: SQVTM and ANQGSEA. General study points: Roughly five TRBV segments appeared more often in patients than in controls, and TRBV5-6, TRBV5-1 and TRBV20-1 were among these. Controls showed significantly higher normalized Chao1 diversity than did multiple sclerosis patients.

Unique molecular identifiers featured in each of the TCR beta cDNA libraries. TCRdb passed the PCR reads through MiXCR, listing each CDR3 protein once. The sample holds fewer than 850,000 distinct CDR3 sequences, just under 30% seen once. The chain combines TRBV29-1 with TRBJ2-7; D is perhaps TRBD2 (5 bases). This receptor was taken from a girl aged 10 to 17 with multiple sclerosis. Sample: blood. CDR3 nucleotide sequence: TGCAGTGCAAGAACGGGAAACGAGCAGTACTTC. It encodes CSARTGNEQYF.